This TCR beta chain originates from a study of tumour-infiltrating T cells in Burkitt lymphoma (dated by TCRdb to between 2020 and 2021). Regarding the complete study: TCR repertoire data were compared against clinical outcome, and productive clonality predicted overall survival and progression-free survival independently of established prognostic factors such as age at diagnosis.

The junction shows trimming of 0 bases on V and 5 bases on J, plus 8 bases between the germline ends. The CDR3 starts with the cysteine, ends with the phenylalanine, and has 13 residues. The sequence is cut down to CDR3 DNA, 39 bases in frame from base 1. The germline V gene supplies CDR1 SGHTS and CDR2 YDEGEE. The library was made by the immunoSEQ multiplex PCR assay. In its TCRdb copy, this immuneACCESS table keeps in-frame sequences only and misses some clones. Where compared with another copy, unresolved V genes explain less than half of these, and the others have no known cause. For this sample the table gives about 5,400 clones, of which more than 9% were detected only once. In total, the top ten clones hold about 2.2% of the sample. About this clone: Its antigen has not been determined. Base qualities were left out, and no much larger clone turns up one base away.

Sequencing was done on a sample of tumor tissue. The clonotype was recovered from a human donor with diffuse large B-cell lymphoma. The V and J genes are TRBV5-8 and TRBJ1-1; the D region possibly corresponds to TRBD1 (5 bases align). The CDR3 region has the sequence CASSLGGVTEAFF. The bases read TGTGCCAGCAGCTTGGGGGGGGTAACTGAAGCTTTCTTT.